This T cell receptor beta chain was retrieved from a study of blood T cell repertoires in COVID-19. For the study at large: The origin of the acute and convalescent COVID-19 samples was the United States, Italy and Spain. PBMCs, B-cell-depleted T cells, or T cells provided the cDNA or gDNA that made up the material.

Authors' analysis steps: Amplifying reference gene primers gave estimates of nucleated cell counts. Only in-frame clones appear in the TCRdb table, and some are missing; sequencing was by immunoSEQ multiplex PCR. V, J and clone size are taken as reported in that table, and D and trimming were inferred from the DNA itself. The profile shows 120,000 to 150,000 clones, approximately 80% of them singletons. In germline, CDR1 is SGHDT, CDR2 YYEEEE. Trimming removed 1 base from V and 4 bases from J, with 8 bases in between. The CDR3 is 13 amino acids. The sequence was collected from a man aged 55 to 70 with active or convalescent COVID-19. The material sequenced was peripheral blood. The V call is TRBV5-6, the J call TRBJ1-1; D unresolved. Here the CDR3 reads CASSLMRTTEAFF. The CDR3 DNA sequence: TGTGCCAGCAGCTTGATGCGTACCACTGAAGCTTTCTTT.